These 25 T cell receptor beta chains were sequenced from one sample in a study of cytomegalovirus exposure and HLA in healthy donors. Primers: 60 Vbeta forward and 13 Jbeta reverse. Only in-frame clones appear in the TCRdb table, and some are missing; sequencing was by immunoSEQ multiplex PCR. Here the sample spans some 110,000 clones, around 62% being singletons. The specimen sequenced was PBMCs. The source is a woman between 40 and 50 years old in good health and CMV-seropositive.

V gene TRBV4-1 combines with J gene TRBJ2-6; no clear D. Trimming pared 1 base from V and 0 bases from J, leaving 10 bases between. The CDR3 sequence is 17 residues long. The germline gives CDR1 MGHRA, CDR2 YSYEKL. The CDR3 DNA reads TGCGCCAGCAGCCAAGGACTTACGGTCTCTGGGGCCAACGTCCTGACTTTC. Its protein is CASSQGLTVSGANVLTF.

The chain couples TRBV14 to TRBJ2-2; 7 nucleotides agree with TRBD1. Trimming took 7 bases from V and 4 from J; bases not matched to a gene: 6. This CDR3 is built from 14 residues. From germline, CDR1 is SGHDN and CDR2 FVKESK. The CDR3, as DNA: TGTGCCAGCACCAAACAGGGGACCACCGGGGAGCTGTTTTTT. Protein product: CASTKQGTTGELFF.

This clone turned up a few times. This rearrangement joins TRBV4-3 to TRBJ1-1, with TRBD1 as a possible D gene (6 bases). Germline CDR1 is LGHNA and CDR2 is YSLEER. The CDR3 has 19 residues. Trimming left V 0 bases short and J 3 bases short, with 23 bases between. The CDR3, as DNA: TGCGCCAGCAGCCAAGATGTCTCCTCTTCAGGGGAGTGGGACACTGAAGCTTTCTTT. Encoded protein: CASSQDVSSSGEWDTEAFF.

V usage is TRBV6-5 and J usage is TRBJ2-5; D perhaps matches TRBD2 (6 bases). The J call is doubtful: the DNA matches TRBJ2-7 better. Germline V gene sequence: CDR1 MNHEY, CDR2 SVGAGI. CDR3 size: 15 residues. The CDR3 loop reads CASSLAVAESYEQYF. Written as DNA, the CDR3 is TGTGCCAGCAGCCTTGCGGTAGCGGAATCCTACGAGCAGTACTTC.

This clone was counted once. V gene TRBV4-3 combines with J gene TRBJ2-2, with D tentatively TRBD2 (6 bases). Germline V gene sequence: CDR1 LGHNA, CDR2 YSLEER. The V end was cut by 3 bases, the J end by 1 base, with 12 bases between. The CDR3 covers 16 residues. This CDR3 is CASSHFSGGNTGELFF. Here the CDR3 DNA reads TGCGCCAGCAGCCACTTTAGCGGAGGGAACACCGGGGAGCTGTTTTTT.

Notes on this clone: One end of the junction varies from germline; a read error may be responsible. The genes are TRBV7-7 and TRBJ1-5, with 7 bases fitting TRBD1. The CDR3 totals 13 residues. The germline V gene has CDR1 SSHAT and CDR2 FNYEAQ (reference sequence). The CDR3 DNA follows: TGTGCTAGCAGCGTGGACAGGAATCAGCCCCAGCATTTT. As protein: CASSVDRNQPQHF.

This chain uses TRBV5-1 with TRBJ2-4; 7 nucleotides align to TRBD2. V lost 4 bases, J lost 5 bases, and 6 bases stayed unmatched. Germline loops: CDR1 SGHRS, CDR2 YFSETQ. This CDR3 region has 14 residues. As DNA, the CDR3 is TGCGCCAGCAGCCTAGGACTAGGGGAAAACATTCAGTACTTC. It yields the protein CASSLGLGENIQYF.

This clone was counted only a few times. DNA of the CDR3: TGTGCCAGCAGTCTAGGAGGGGGCGACCAAGAGACCCAGTACTTC. It translates to CASSLGGGDQETQYF. J is TRBJ2-5 and V is TRBV6-5; D might be TRBD1 (7 bases). Looked up from germline, CDR1 is MNHEY and CDR2 is SVGAGI. Trimming pared 5 bases from V and 0 bases from J, leaving 13 bases between. The CDR3 spans 15 residues.

The J gene is TRBJ1-1, the V gene TRBV6-6; the D is unclear. The germline V gene has CDR1 MNHNY and CDR2 SVGAGI (reference sequence). V lost 5 bases and J 4 bases, leaving 8 bases between the germline ends. There are 12 residues in the CDR3. This CDR3 reads CASSAGSTEAFF. CDR3 coding DNA: TGTGCCAGCAGTGCCGGGTCCACTGAAGCTTTCTTT.

This chain connects TRBV4-1 to TRBJ1-2; 7 bases align to TRBD1. Germline V gene data show CDR1 as MGHRA and CDR2 as YSYEKL. The CDR3 length is 15 residues. The trim removed 1 base at V and 1 base at J, leaving 3 bases unmatched. DNA of the CDR3: TGCGCCAGCAGCCAAGGACAGGGATTTAACTATGGCTACACCTTC. Translated: CASSQGQGFNYGYTF.

This rearrangement joins TRBV12-5 to TRBJ2-7; D remains ambiguous. Trimming shortened V by 6 bases and J by 3 bases, and 6 bases separated the two germline ends. The CDR3 runs 11 residues. Looked up from germline, CDR1 is LGHNT and CDR2 is FRNRAP. As DNA, the CDR3 is TGTGCTAGTGGCCTCCGCTACGAGCAGTACTTC. It encodes CASGLRYEQYF.

The rearrangement joins TRBV21-1 to TRBJ1-2; the tabulated D call, TRBD1, remains unverified against the DNA. TRBV21-1 is labeled a pseudogene. The CDR3 spans 15 residues. Here the CDR3 DNA reads TGTGCCAGCAGCAAACGTGAAGGACAGGGCGATGGCTACACCTTC. This gives the protein CASSKREGQGDGYTF.

V usage is TRBV6-6 and J usage is TRBJ1-1; tentative D call: TRBD1 (5 bases). This CDR3 contains 14 residues. V shed 7 bases and J shed 6 bases, with 18 bases lying between them. Germline V lookup: CDR1 MNHNY, CDR2 SVGAGI (reference sequence). The chain's CDR3 is CASNPPQGGAEAFF. The CDR3 bases are TGTGCCAGCAACCCCCCCCAGGGTGGCGCTGAAGCTTTCTTT.

Turning to this clone: One junction end does not reproduce the germline sequence, and a read error may be involved. The rearrangement links TRBV4-1 to TRBJ2-1; D remains ambiguous. CDR3 length equals 14 residues. Per the germline V gene, CDR1 is MGHRA and CDR2 is YSYEKL. CDR3 amino acids: CASSPGSVYNEQFF. The CDR3 nucleotides read TGTGCCAGCAGCCCCGGAAGCGTCTACAATGAGCAGTTCTTC.

This clone turned up a few times. The chain is built from TRBV7-3 and TRBJ2-5, with TRBD2 matching over 10 bases. The trim removed 2 bases at V and 3 bases at J, leaving 6 bases unmatched. Per germline, CDR1 SGHTA and CDR2 FQGTGA. There are 16 residues in the CDR3. In DNA form, the CDR3 reads TGTGCCAGCAGCTTAGACAGCGGGAGGGCCGAAGAGACCCAGTACTTC. Translating gives CASSLDSGRAEETQYF.

V usage is TRBV4-1 and J usage is TRBJ1-2; 11 positions agree with TRBD1. Germline CDR1 is MGHRA and CDR2 is YSYEKL. This CDR3 has 17 residues. V lost 4 bases to trimming and J lost 6 bases; unmatched junction nucleotides: 13. CDR3 residues: CASSRETGQGDSHGYTF. The DNA of the CDR3 is TGCGCCAGCAGCCGAGAGACGGGACAGGGGGATAGCCATGGCTACACCTTC.

The chain combines TRBV23-1 with TRBJ2-1, with 8 bases identical to TRBD2. TRBV23-1 is an ORF for which the function is uncertain. The CDR3 has 19 amino acids. Trimming removed 1 base from V and 3 bases from J; junction bases left unmatched: 14. The CDR3 protein is CASSQFRPGGCEGYNEQFF. In DNA form, the CDR3 reads TGCGCCAGCAGTCAATTTAGGCCGGGGGGGTGTGAGGGCTACAATGAGCAGTTCTTC.

The CDR3: CAWGKGRGPYEQYF. The DNA of the CDR3 is TGTGCCTGGGGGAAAGGCAGGGGGCCCTACGAGCAGTACTTC. The V gene is TRBV30, the J gene TRBJ2-7; 8 nucleotides match TRBD1. Germline V gene sequence: CDR1 GTSNPN, CDR2 SVGIG (reference sequence). The trim removed 5 bases at V and 2 bases at J, leaving 8 bases unmatched. The CDR3 is made up of 14 amino acids.

The J gene is TRBJ2-7, the V gene TRBV5-1; 9 nucleotides agree with TRBD1. The CDR3 contains 15 residues. With V trimmed by 1 base and J by 3 bases, 5 bases remained unmatched. Germline-derived CDR1 and CDR2 are SGHRS and YFSETQ. The CDR3 here is CASSLSGTGFYEQYF. DNA for the CDR3: TGCGCCAGCAGCTTGAGTGGGACAGGGTTCTACGAGCAGTACTTC.

J is TRBJ1-1 and V is TRBV5-4, with no clear D. Germline CDR1 SGHNT, CDR2 YYREEE (reference sequence). V was cut by 0 bases and J by 8 bases, with 23 bases left in between. This CDR3 is 17 amino acids long. In DNA form, the CDR3 reads TGTGCCAGCAGCTTGGGTCTTACGACCGGGCCACTAGCAGAAGCTTTCTTT. This encodes CASSLGLTTGPLAEAFF.

This clone showed up just a few times. The rearrangement joins TRBV9 to TRBJ2-3; 8 bases are shared with TRBD2. V lost 4 bases and J lost 1; bases outside the gene matches: 5. CDR1 is SGDLS and CDR2 is YYNGEE in the germline V gene. This CDR3 has 15 residues. The CDR3 loop is CASSPREGGTDTQYF. The DNA for the CDR3 is TGTGCCAGCAGCCCCCGGGAGGGGGGCACAGATACGCAGTATTTT.

J is TRBJ2-7 and V is TRBV7-9; 10 bases fit TRBD1. The J segment lost 1 base and the V segment lost 0 bases, leaving 12 bases of the junction unmatched. The CDR3 is 19 amino acids. Germline CDR1 is SEHNR and CDR2 is FQNEAQ (reference sequence). CDR3 in DNA: TGTGCCAGCAGCTTAGCGCTAGTGGTTTGGGGACAGGGGTCCTACGAGCAGTACTTC. Amino acid sequence: CASSLALVVWGQGSYEQYF.

To note about this clone: Germline is not matched at one junction end, which may reflect a read error. The V and J genes are TRBV7-7 and TRBJ2-1; D is perhaps TRBD2 (5 bases). Germline CDR1 is SSHAT and CDR2 is FNYEAQ (reference sequence). This CDR3 comprises 16 residues. CDR3 coding DNA: TGTGCTAGCAGCTTAAAAGTAGGCGGTCGGGGCAATGAGCAGTTCTTC. Translated: CASSLKVGGRGNEQFF. Variable domain in full (rest from reference TRBV7-7 and TRBJ2-1): GAGVSQSPRYKVTKRGQDVTLRCDPISSHATLYWYQQALGQGPEFLTYFNYEAQPDKSGLPSDRFSAERPEGSISTLTIQRTEQRDSAMYRCASSLKVGGRGNEQFFGPGTRLTVL.

This clone was picked up one time. The chain is built from TRBV18 and TRBJ1-2, with a possible D match to TRBD1 (6 bases). Germline-derived CDR1 and CDR2 are KGHSH and LQKENI. There are 14 residues in the CDR3. Trimming stripped 0 bases from V and 4 bases from J, with 9 bases between. CDR3 in DNA: TGTGCCAGCTCACCACCAGGGGGAACCTATGGCTACACCTTC. This encodes CASSPPGGTYGYTF.

This clone appeared once. The J gene is TRBJ2-1, the V gene TRBV7-3; weak D call: TRBD2 (5 bases). CDR1 and CDR2 (germline): SGHTA, FQGTGA. The CDR3 extends over 15 amino acids. The germline V and J ends were trimmed by 0 bases and 3 bases, with 9 bases remaining between them. CDR3 coding DNA: TGTGCCAGCAGCTTAACGGGAGCCGACTACAATGAGCAGTTCTTC. Protein sequence: CASSLTGADYNEQFF.